This is a list of T cell receptor beta chains from one sample in a study of shared T cell receptors in the human thymus. Measured with immunoSEQ multiplex PCR; TCRdb has only the in-frame clones, and not every one. The table includes approximately 730,000 clones, approximately 83% detected once. These data are also associated with another study on human thymus T cells.

Sequencing used thymocytes. The source is a girl in the first two years of life with a congenital heart defect. Each CDR3 is given with its conserved first and last residue. D genes are given only for firm matches. Not all rows give a size; the values are once, few, many and, for expanded clones, a class.

J gene | D gene | clone size | V gene | CDR3 DNA | CDR3 protein
TRBJ1-6 | TRBD1 | NA | TRBV7-2 | TGTGCCAGCAGCATGAAGGTGAGGACAGGACCATGTAATTCACCCCTCCACTTT | CASSMKVRTGPCNSPLHF
TRBJ2-7 | TRBD1 | NA | TRBV10-3 | TGTGCCACTAGTCGTGGACAGGGGGAGGGTTACTACGAGCAGTACTTC | CATSRGQGEGYYEQYF
TRBJ1-5 | NA | NA | TRBV27 | TGTGCCAGCAGTCTGAGCGCGGGCGGGGGGAGAAATCAGCCCCAGCATTTT | CASSLSAGGGRNQPQHF
TRBJ2-7 | TRBD1 | NA | TRBV5-8 | TGTGCCAGCAGCTTGACCGACAGGGAACGCGAGCAGTACTTC | CASSLTDREREQYF
TRBJ1-2 | NA | NA | TRBV13 | TGTGCCAGCAGCCCCTCCCGGGACACGTTCTATGGCTACACCTTC | CASSPSRDTFYGYTF
TRBJ1-6 | TRBD1 | NA | TRBV28 | TGTGCCAGCAGTTTCCAAGAGGACAGGGTGGTTAATTCACCCCTCCACTTT | CASSFQEDRVVNSPLHF
TRBJ1-1 | NA | NA | TRBV5-6 | TGTGCCAGCAGCTGGGACGGTGGCGGGGGCAGGCGTGAAGCTTTCTTT | CASSWDGGGGRREAFF
TRBJ1-1 | NA | NA | TRBV5-4 | TGTGCCAGCAGCTTGGGTCGGGTTATGAACACTGAAGCTTTCTTT | CASSLGRVMNTEAFF
TRBJ1-3 | TRBD1 | NA | TRBV12-5 | TGTGCTAGTGGTTTGGTTATACAGGGGGAGTCTGGAAACACCATATATTTT | CASGLVIQGESGNTIYF
TRBJ2-7 | NA | NA | TRBV27 | TGTGCCAGCAGTTTATGGCGTTTAGAGGGCTCCTACGAGCAGTACTTC | CASSLWRLEGSYEQYF
TRBJ1-2 | NA | NA | TRBV4-2 | TGTGCCAGCAGCCAAGTTTACCCGACACCTTACACTAACTATGGCTACACCTTC | CASSQVYPTPYTNYGYTF
TRBJ2-5 | TRBD1 | NA | TRBV19 | TGTGCCAGTAGCCATCCAGAGGGGGGGGACAGGGGGTTGGAGACCCAGTACTTC | CASSHPEGGDRGLETQYF
TRBJ1-2 | NA | NA | TRBV5-6 | TGTGCCAGCAGCCCTACCCGGGAGGGCGGCTACACCTTC | CASSPTREGGYTF
TRBJ1-1 | TRBD1 | once | TRBV7-4 | TGTGCCAGCAGCGCGGACAGGGTTGACACTGAAGCTTTCTTT | CASSADRVDTEAFF
TRBJ2-2 | TRBD1 | NA | TRBV7-8 | TGTGCCAGCAGCAACGACGGATTGTGGGACAGGGGAAACTTCGTGAACACCGGGGAGCTGTTTTTT | CASSNDGLWDRGNFVNTGELFF
TRBJ1-2 | TRBD1 | NA | TRBV25-1 | TGTGCCAGCAGGGACAGGGGTAACTATGGCTACACCTTC | CASRDRGNYGYTF
TRBJ2-3 | NA | once | TRBV18 | TGTGCCAGCTCAAGGGGGGGGGCCGATACGCAGTATTTT | CASSRGGADTQYF
TRBJ1-2 | NA | once | TRBV12-2 | TGTGCAAGTCGCTCCAGAGGGGGCTATGGCTACACCTTC | CASRSRGGYGYTF
TRBJ1-5 | NA | NA | TRBV6-6 | TGTGCCAGCAGTTACGGGGGGGAGAGTCAGCCCCAGCATTTT | CASSYGGESQPQHF
TRBJ1-2 | TRBD1 | NA | TRBV6-1 | TGTGCCAGCAGTGAGAGGCGGGACAGGGTAACGGGCTACACCTTC | CASSERRDRVTGYTF
TRBJ2-7 | NA | NA | TRBV2 | TGTGCCAGCAGTGAATTGGGGCACCTCTACGAGCAGTACTTC | CASSELGHLYEQYF
TRBJ2-1 | NA | NA | TRBV6-6 | TGTGCCAGCAGTTACGATTCGGGGTACAATGAGCAGTTCTTC | CASSYDSGYNEQFF
TRBJ1-2 | NA | NA | TRBV10-2 | TGCGCCAGCAGACGACAGGCAACCCCGTCTATCTATGGCTACACCTTC | CASRRQATPSIYGYTF
TRBJ2-5 | NA | once | TRBV7-7 | TGTGCTAGCGGCGGGGTAGAGACCCAGTACTTC | CASGGVETQYF
TRBJ2-5 | NA | NA | TRBV20-1 | TGCAGTGCTAGCCTTCAAGAGACCCAGTACTTC | CSASLQETQYF
TRBJ2-5 | NA | NA | TRBV4-3 | TGCGCCAGCAGCCACCACCCGACAACCCCTGGAGGGACCCAGTACTTC | CASSHHPTTPGGTQYF
TRBJ1-1 | NA | NA | TRBV28 | TGTGCCAGCAGTTTTCACTTGAACACTGAAGCTTTCTTT | CASSFHLNTEAFF
TRBJ1-2 | NA | once | TRBV5-6 | TGTGCCAGCAGCCGTAAACTACAGGGATCCAACTATGGCTACACCTTC | CASSRKLQGSNYGYTF
TRBJ2-5 | NA | NA | TRBV4-1 | TGCGCCAGCAGCCAAGTACCGAGGGTCAAGTCTCGGGAGACCCAGTACTTC | CASSQVPRVKSRETQYF
TRBJ2-2 | TRBD1 | NA | TRBV5-6 | TGTGCCAGCAGCCCGGGACAGGGGTACACCGGGGAGCTGTTTTTT | CASSPGQGYTGELFF
TRBJ1-1 | TRBD1 | NA | TRBV7-4 | TGTGCCAGCAGCTTAGACGGACAGGGGCGCCGACGCACTGAAGCTTTCTTT | CASSLDGQGRRRTEAFF
TRBJ2-5 | TRBD1 | NA | TRBV29-1 | TGCAGCGCCCTACGTGGGACAGGCGAGACCCAGTACTTC | CSALRGTGETQYF
TRBJ1-2 | TRBD1 | NA | TRBV5-5 | TGTGCCAGCAGCCAGAAGACAGGGCGGTATGGCTACACCTTC | CASSQKTGRYGYTF
TRBJ2-1 | NA | NA | TRBV4-3 | TGCGCCAGCAGCCAAGATACTGAGACTAGGACTTACAATGAGCAGTTCTTC | CASSQDTETRTYNEQFF
TRBJ1-2 | NA | NA | TRBV5-8 | TGTGCCAGCAGCTTGGGGGGCCCCGGGACATTCTATGGCTACACCTTC | CASSLGGPGTFYGYTF
TRBJ1-4 | NA | few | TRBV4-1 | TGCGCCAGCAGCCAAGTCCCGGGATCCAATGAAAAACTGTTTTTT | CASSQVPGSNEKLFF
TRBJ1-3 | TRBD1 | NA | TRBV6-5 | TGTGCCAGCGGGACAGCTGGAAACACCATATATTTT | CASGTAGNTIYF
TRBJ2-7 | NA | NA | TRBV9 | TGTGCCAGCAGCCGGAGTCCTTCGCCACCACGGGACTACGAGCAGTACTTC | CASSRSPSPPRDYEQYF
TRBJ1-3 | NA | once | TRBV15 | TGTGCCACCAGCAGAGTAAGCGGACGACTCTCTGGAAACACCATATATTTT | CATSRVSGRLSGNTIYF
TRBJ1-2 | NA | NA | TRBV5-1 | TGCGCCAGCAGAGGAAGACTGGCTGGCTACACCTTC | CASRGRLAGYTF
TRBJ1-4 | NA | NA | TRBV7-9 | TGTGCCAGCAGCTTTATGGATACAGGGATTTCGCCTAATGAAAAACTGTTTTTT | CASSFMDTGISPNEKLFF
TRBJ1-6 | NA | once | TRBV27 | TGTGCCAGCAGTTTAGTTGCAGGCCACTGCCTCCACTTT | CASSLVAGHCLHF